Each of the 21 T cell receptor beta chains below was sequenced from the same sample in a study of T cells after yellow fever vaccination. TCRdb redid the calling of the 5' RACE reads with MiXCR, one entry per CDR3 protein. The profile shows some 240,000 distinct CDR3 sequences, about 3% of them singletons. Material: CD4+ T cells sorted from PBMCs, obtained 10 days after the yellow fever booster vaccination. These receptors were collected from a man between 18 and 29 years old who received the YFV17D yellow fever vaccine.

DNA of the CDR3: TGTGCCAGCAGTTTAGGGCAAACTAATGAAAAACTGTTTTTT. It codes for CASSLGQTNEKLFF. The V gene is TRBV28, the J gene TRBJ1-4; no clear D gene. Germline CDR1 MDHEN, CDR2 SYDVKM. The V end lost 2 bases, the J end lost 1 base, and 5 bases lay between the germline ends. This CDR3 region has 14 residues.

The V and J genes are TRBV7-2 and TRBJ1-2, with D unclear. This CDR3 has 15 residues. Germline loops: CDR1 SGHTA, CDR2 FQGNSA. Trimming took off 3 bases at V and 6 bases at J, with 17 bases between the two ends. For the CDR3, the DNA is TGTGCCAGCAGCTTTAGTGTGGCGGGCTCTGATGGCTACACCTTC. Translating it yields CASSFSVAGSDGYTF.

This rearrangement joins TRBV2 to TRBJ2-5; D unresolved. The CDR3 loop spans 11 amino acids. Germline V CDR1 and CDR2: SNHLY, FYNNEI. Between the trimmed V and J ends, which lost 7 bases and 3 bases, there was a span of 6 bases. The CDR3 bases are TGTGCCAGCACCTTAGAAGAGACCCAGTACTTC. This translates into CASTLEETQYF.

This clonotype has ten or more counts. The chain uses TRBV5-1 and TRBJ1-5, with a possible D match to TRBD1 (5 bases). The CDR3 runs to 14 residues. Germline lookup yields CDR1 SGHRS and CDR2 YFSETQ. Trimming cost V 0 bases and J 3 bases, with 7 bases left between them. The CDR3 here is CASSLGGDNQPQHF. CDR3 nucleotides: TGCGCCAGCAGCTTGGGGGGCGACAATCAGCCCCAGCATTTT.

The CDR3 region is CASTYMGGNEQFF. Written as DNA, the CDR3 is TGTGCCAGCACCTATATGGGGGGGAATGAGCAGTTCTTC. The rearrangement uses TRBV6-2 or TRBV6-3 and TRBJ2-1, with 7 positions matching TRBD2. Germline CDR1 and CDR2: MNHEY and SVGEGT. CDR3 length equals 13 residues. Trimming took 7 bases from V and 7 from J; bases not matched to a gene: 7.

The chain carries TRBV5-6 and TRBJ1-5, with TRBD1 matching 8 bases. This CDR3 comprises 15 residues. The trim removed 1 base at V and 7 bases at J, leaving 7 bases unmatched. From germline, CDR1 is SGHDT and CDR2 YYEEEE. CDR3: CASSLLSRGQQPQHF. Here the CDR3 DNA reads TGTGCCAGCAGCTTGCTGTCCAGGGGGCAACAGCCCCAGCATTTT.

This chain links TRBV20-1 with TRBJ2-1; D might be TRBD1 or TRBD2, each matching 5 bases. The CDR3 has 14 residues. V lost 8 bases, J lost 2 bases, and 16 bases lay in between. The germline V gene has CDR1 DFQATT and CDR2 SNEGSKA (reference sequence). The CDR3 region is CSPGRATAYNEQFF. Written as DNA, the CDR3 is TGCAGTCCGGGGCGGGCCACCGCCTACAATGAGCAGTTCTTC.

This clonotype was detected a few times. The gene calls are TRBV5-1 and TRBJ2-5; D is ambiguous. CDR1 and CDR2 from the germline V gene are SGHRS and YFSETQ. The CDR3 contains 15 residues. Trimming shortened V by 3 bases and J by 1 base, and 13 bases separated the two germline ends. CDR3: CASSYSSGSQETQYF. CDR3 coding DNA: TGCGCCAGCAGCTACTCGTCCGGGTCCCAAGAGACCCAGTACTTC.

This clonotype appeared many times. The CDR3: CSAPQSGYDRAGANVLTF. The CDR3 nucleotides read TGCAGTGCGCCACAGTCTGGATACGACAGGGCCGGGGCCAACGTCCTGACTTTC. The V gene is TRBV20-1, the J gene TRBJ2-6; 7 bases fit TRBD1. With V trimmed by 6 bases and J by 4 bases, 18 bases remained unmatched. CDR3 length: 18 amino acids. Germline CDR1 is DFQATT and CDR2 is SNEGSKA (reference sequence).

The rearrangement links TRBV5-6 to TRBJ2-5; 7 bases agree with TRBD2. V dropped 1 base and J dropped 0; count of bases not matched to a gene: 12. Germline V CDR1 and CDR2: SGHDT, YYEEEE. The CDR3 extends over 18 amino acids. CDR3 amino acids: CASSLIRRSSGYQETQYF. CDR3 coding DNA: TGTGCCAGCAGCTTGATTAGACGTTCTAGCGGCTACCAAGAGACCCAGTACTTC.

This clonotype was seen more than once but under ten times. The chain has TRBV5-1 and TRBJ2-5; D is unclear. V lost 1 base to trimming and J lost 4 bases, with 14 bases between them. CDR1 is SGHRS and CDR2 is YFSETQ in the germline V gene. The CDR3 is made up of 15 amino acids. The CDR3 DNA sequence: TGCGCCAGCAGCTTGTGGGCTCCTCTCGGAGAGACCCAGTACTTC. Translating it yields CASSLWAPLGETQYF. Together with reference TRBV5-1 and TRBJ2-5, the CDR3 gives the full variable domain: KAGVTQTPRYLIKTRGQQVTLSCSPISGHRSVSWYQQTPGQGLQFLFEYFSETQRNKGNFPGRFSGRQFSNSRSEMNVSTLELGDSALYLCASSLWAPLGETQYFGPGTRLLVL.

This sequence joins TRBV7-8 and TRBJ1-2, with a weak D call TRBD1 (5 bases). The CDR3 is made up of 14 amino acids. Trimming stripped 5 bases from V and 2 bases from J, with 12 bases between. Per germline, CDR1 SGHVS and CDR2 FQNEAQ. CDR3 coding DNA: TGTGCCAGCAGCCCCCCTTCAGGGAACTATGGCTACACCTTC. Its protein is CASSPPSGNYGYTF.

The gene calls are TRBV7-2 and TRBJ1-5; D is uncertain. Germline loops: CDR1 SGHTA, CDR2 FQGNSA. V gave up 6 bases and J gave up 3 bases, with 9 bases separating them. CDR3 length equals 13 residues. CDR3 nucleotide sequence: TGTGCCAGCAGTCCGCATTTCAATCAGCCCCAGCATTTT. Its translation: CASSPHFNQPQHF.

In this sample, this clonotype turned up many times. The chain uses TRBV7-9 and TRBJ2-1, with no clear D. The CDR3 has 12 residues. Trimming left V 5 bases short and J 7 bases short, with 9 bases between. CDR1 is SEHNR and CDR2 is FQNEAQ in the germline V gene (reference sequence). This CDR3 reads CASSPPLNEQFF. In DNA, the CDR3 is TGTGCCAGCAGCCCCCCCCTGAATGAGCAGTTCTTC.

This clonotype was recorded at least ten times. The CDR3 coding sequence is TGTGCCAGCAATAATCGGGGCCAGCCCCAGCATTTT. This translates into CASNNRGQPQHF. The V gene is TRBV27, the J gene TRBJ1-5; possibly TRBD1 for D (5 bases). The CDR3 length is 12 residues. Germline values: CDR1 MNHEY, CDR2 SMNVEV (reference sequence). V was trimmed by 7 bases and J by 7 bases, leaving 11 bases between them.

A few counts support this clonotype. V gene TRBV6-2 or TRBV6-3 combines with J gene TRBJ2-3; TRBD2 might be the D (5 bases). The germline CDR1 and CDR2 sequences are MNHEY and SVGEGT. CDR3 length: 12 residues. V lost 5 bases and J lost 9, with 12 bases in between. The CDR3 DNA is TGTGCCAGCAGTAATCCGAGGGCAACGCAGTATTTT. Residues: CASSNPRATQYF.

This clonotype was seen a handful of times. The genes are TRBV5-1 and TRBJ1-4; D is unresolved. CDR1 and CDR2 (germline): SGHRS, YFSETQ. Trimming stripped 4 bases from V and 2 bases from J, with 15 bases between. The CDR3 extends over 16 amino acids. The CDR3, as DNA: TGCGCCAGCAGCCCGCGACCTGGGCGGACTAATGAAAAACTGTTTTTT. Encoded protein: CASSPRPGRTNEKLFF.

This chain uses TRBV10-3 with TRBJ2-5; 11 bases line up with TRBD2. The germline V gene has CDR1 ENHRY and CDR2 SYGVKD. The V segment lost 6 bases and the J segment 4 bases; nucleotides outside the gene matches: 7. This CDR3 is 15 amino acids long. The CDR3 DNA is TGTGCCATCAGCCTACTAGCGGGGGCTTTAGAGACCCAGTACTTC. Translated, it gives CAISLLAGALETQYF.

This clonotype appeared many times. The chain combines TRBV15 with TRBJ1-6; tentative D call: TRBD1 (6 bases). Trimming cost V 3 bases and J 15 bases, with 18 bases left between them. The CDR3 runs to 14 residues. Germline V gene data show CDR1 as LNHNV and CDR2 as YYDKDF (reference sequence). CDR3 protein: CATSSPQGPSLLHF. The CDR3 DNA reads as TGTGCCACCAGCAGCCCACAGGGACCCTCTCTCCTCCACTTT.

This clonotype was recorded at least ten times. The rearrangement uses TRBV5-1 and TRBJ1-3; no definite D call. V lost 6 bases and J lost 6, with 16 bases in between. The CDR3 is 14 amino acids. Per the germline V gene, CDR1 is SGHRS and CDR2 is YFSETQ. CDR3 nucleotides: TGCGCCAGCACGGCGACCGGCGATGAAAACACCATATATTTT. Translation gives CASTATGDENTIYF.

This clonotype was detected ten times or more. The rearrangement links TRBV28 to TRBJ2-2; the D gene is possibly TRBD2 (6 bases). The V gene's germline CDR1 is MDHEN and CDR2 SYDVKM. The V end lost 4 bases, the J end lost 6 bases, and 12 bases lay between the germline ends. This CDR3 has 14 residues. CDR3 DNA: TGTGCCAGCAGTTCACCGGGGGTCCCCGGGGAGCTGTTTTTT. Protein product: CASSSPGVPGELFF.